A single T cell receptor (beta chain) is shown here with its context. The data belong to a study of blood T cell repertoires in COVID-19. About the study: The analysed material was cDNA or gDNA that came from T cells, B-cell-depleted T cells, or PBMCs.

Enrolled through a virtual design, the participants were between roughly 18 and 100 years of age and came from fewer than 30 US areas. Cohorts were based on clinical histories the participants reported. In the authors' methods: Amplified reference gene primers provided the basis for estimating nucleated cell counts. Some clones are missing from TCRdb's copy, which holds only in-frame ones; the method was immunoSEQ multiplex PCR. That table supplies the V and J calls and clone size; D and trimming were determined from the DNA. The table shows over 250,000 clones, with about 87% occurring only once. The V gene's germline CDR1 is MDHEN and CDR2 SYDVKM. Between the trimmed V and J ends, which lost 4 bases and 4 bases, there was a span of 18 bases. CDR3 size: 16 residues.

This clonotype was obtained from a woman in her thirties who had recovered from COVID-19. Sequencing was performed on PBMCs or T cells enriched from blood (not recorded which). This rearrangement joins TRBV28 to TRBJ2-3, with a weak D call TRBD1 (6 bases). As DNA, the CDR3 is TGTGCCAGCAGTTACCCGGTTCAGGGGCCCCCAGATACGCAGTATTTT. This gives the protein CASSYPVQGPPDTQYF.